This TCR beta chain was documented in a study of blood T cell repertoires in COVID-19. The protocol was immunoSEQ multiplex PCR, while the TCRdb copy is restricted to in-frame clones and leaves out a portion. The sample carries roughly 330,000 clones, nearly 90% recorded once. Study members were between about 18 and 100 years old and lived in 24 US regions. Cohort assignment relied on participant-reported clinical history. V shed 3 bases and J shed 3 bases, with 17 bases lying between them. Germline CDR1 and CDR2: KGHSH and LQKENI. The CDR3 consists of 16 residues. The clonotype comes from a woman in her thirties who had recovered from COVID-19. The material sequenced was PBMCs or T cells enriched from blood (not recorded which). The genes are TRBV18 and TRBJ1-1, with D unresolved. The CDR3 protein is CASSPGGRLKDTEAFF. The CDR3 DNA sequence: TGTGCCAGCTCACCGGGAGGAAGACTTAAGGACACTGAAGCTTTCTTT. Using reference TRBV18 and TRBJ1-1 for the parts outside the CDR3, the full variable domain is NAGVMQNPRHLVRRRGQEARLRCSPMKGHSHVYWYRQLPEEGLKFMVYLQKENIIDESGMPKERFSAEFPKEGPSILRIQQVVRGDSAAYFCASSPGGRLKDTEAFFGQGTRLTVV.